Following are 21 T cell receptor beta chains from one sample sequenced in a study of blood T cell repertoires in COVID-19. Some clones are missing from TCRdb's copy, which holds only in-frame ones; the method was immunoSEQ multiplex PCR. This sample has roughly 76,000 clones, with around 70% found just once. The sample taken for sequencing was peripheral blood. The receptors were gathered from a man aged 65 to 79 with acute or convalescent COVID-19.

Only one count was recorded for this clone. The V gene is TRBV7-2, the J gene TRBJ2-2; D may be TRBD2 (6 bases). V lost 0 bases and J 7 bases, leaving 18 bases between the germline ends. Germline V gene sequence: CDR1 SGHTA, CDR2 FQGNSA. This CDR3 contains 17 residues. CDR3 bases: TGTGCCAGCAGCTTAGCGCTTGGGGGAGGTAGCGTCGGGGAGCTGTTTTTT. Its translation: CASSLALGGGSVGELFF.

CDR3 bases: TGTGCCAGCAGTTACAAGGCGGCCTACGAGCAGTACTTC. It yields the protein CASSYKAAYEQYF. The chain recombines TRBV6-2 or TRBV6-3 with TRBJ2-7; D unclear. The CDR3 spans 13 residues. V lost 2 bases and J lost 2, with 7 bases in between. Germline values: CDR1 MNHEY, CDR2 SVGEGT.

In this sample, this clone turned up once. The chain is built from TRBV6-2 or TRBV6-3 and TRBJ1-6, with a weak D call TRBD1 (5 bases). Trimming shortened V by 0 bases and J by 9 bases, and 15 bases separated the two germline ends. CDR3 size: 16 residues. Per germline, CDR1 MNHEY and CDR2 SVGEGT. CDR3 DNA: TGTGCCAGCAGTTACTCAGGGGCCGCTGCTAGTTCACCCCTCCACTTT. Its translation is CASSYSGAAASSPLHF.

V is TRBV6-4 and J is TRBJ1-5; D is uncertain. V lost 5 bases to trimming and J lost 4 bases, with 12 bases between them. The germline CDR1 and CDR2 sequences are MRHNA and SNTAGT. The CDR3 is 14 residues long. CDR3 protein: CASSSGSGNQPQHF. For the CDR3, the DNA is TGTGCCAGCAGTTCGGGGAGTGGTAATCAGCCCCAGCATTTT.

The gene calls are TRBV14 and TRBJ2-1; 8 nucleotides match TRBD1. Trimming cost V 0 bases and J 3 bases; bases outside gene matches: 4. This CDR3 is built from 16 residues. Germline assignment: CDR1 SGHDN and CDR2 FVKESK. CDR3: CASSQEGQGFYNEQFF. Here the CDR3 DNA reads TGTGCCAGCAGCCAAGAAGGACAGGGTTTCTACAATGAGCAGTTCTTC. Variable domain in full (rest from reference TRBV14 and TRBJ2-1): EAGVTQFPSHSVIEKGQTVTLRCDPISGHDNLYWYRRVMGKEIKFLLHFVKESKQDESGMPNNRFLAERTGGTYSTLKVQPAELEDSGVYFCASSQEGQGFYNEQFFGPGTRLTVL.

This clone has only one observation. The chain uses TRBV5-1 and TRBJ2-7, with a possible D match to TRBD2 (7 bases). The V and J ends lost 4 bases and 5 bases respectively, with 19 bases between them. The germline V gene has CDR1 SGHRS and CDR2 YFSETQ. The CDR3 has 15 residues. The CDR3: CASSPGHGGAHEQYF. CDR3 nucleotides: TGCGCCAGCAGCCCCGGGCATGGGGGGGCCCACGAGCAGTACTTC. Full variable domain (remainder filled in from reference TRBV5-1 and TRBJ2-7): KAGVTQTPRYLIKTRGQQVTLSCSPISGHRSVSWYQQTPGQGLQFLFEYFSETQRNKGNFPGRFSGRQFSNSRSEMNVSTLELGDSALYLCASSPGHGGAHEQYFGPGTRLTVT.

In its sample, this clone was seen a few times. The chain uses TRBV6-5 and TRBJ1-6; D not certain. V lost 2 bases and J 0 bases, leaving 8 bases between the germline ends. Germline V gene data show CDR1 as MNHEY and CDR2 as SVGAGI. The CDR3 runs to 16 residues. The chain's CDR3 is CASSYVGSSYNSPLHF. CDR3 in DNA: TGTGCCAGCAGTTACGTAGGGAGCTCCTATAATTCACCCCTCCACTTT.

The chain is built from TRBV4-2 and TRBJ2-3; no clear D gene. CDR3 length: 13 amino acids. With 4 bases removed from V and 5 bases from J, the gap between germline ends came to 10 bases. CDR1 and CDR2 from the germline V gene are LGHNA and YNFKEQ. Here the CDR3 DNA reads TGTGCCAGCAGCCCGCGTTCCGAAGATACGCAGTATTTT. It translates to CASSPRSEDTQYF.

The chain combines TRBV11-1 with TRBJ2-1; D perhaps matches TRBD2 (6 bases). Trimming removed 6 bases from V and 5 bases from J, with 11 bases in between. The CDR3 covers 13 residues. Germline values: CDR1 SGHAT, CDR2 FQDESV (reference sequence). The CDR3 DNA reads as TGTGCCAGCAGGGGGGGAATGGACAATGAGCAGTTCTTC. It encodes CASRGGMDNEQFF.

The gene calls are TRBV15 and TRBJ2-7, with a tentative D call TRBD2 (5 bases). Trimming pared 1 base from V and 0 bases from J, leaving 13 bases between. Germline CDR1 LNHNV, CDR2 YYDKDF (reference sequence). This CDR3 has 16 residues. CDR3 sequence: CATSRGGGLGSYEQYF. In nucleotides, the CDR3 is TGTGCCACCAGCAGAGGAGGAGGACTGGGCTCCTACGAGCAGTACTTC. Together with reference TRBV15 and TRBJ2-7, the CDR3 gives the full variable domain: DAMVIQNPRYQVTQFGKPVTLSCSQTLNHNVMYWYQQKSSQAPKLLFHYYDKDFNNEADTPDNFQSRRPNTSFCFLDIRSPGLGDTAMYLCATSRGGGLGSYEQYFGPGTRLTVT.

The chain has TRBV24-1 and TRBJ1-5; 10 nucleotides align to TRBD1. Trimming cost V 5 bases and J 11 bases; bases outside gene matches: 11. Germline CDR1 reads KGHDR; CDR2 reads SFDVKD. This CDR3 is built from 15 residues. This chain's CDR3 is CATSGPGTGESAQHF. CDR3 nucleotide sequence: TGTGCCACCAGTGGTCCCGGGACAGGGGAATCGGCCCAGCATTTT.

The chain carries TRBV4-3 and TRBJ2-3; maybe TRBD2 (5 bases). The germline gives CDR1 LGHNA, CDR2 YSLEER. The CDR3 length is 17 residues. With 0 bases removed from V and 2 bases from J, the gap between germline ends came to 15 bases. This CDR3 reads CASSQDARGSHTDTQYF. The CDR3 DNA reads TGCGCCAGCAGCCAAGATGCACGAGGGAGCCACACAGATACGCAGTATTTT.

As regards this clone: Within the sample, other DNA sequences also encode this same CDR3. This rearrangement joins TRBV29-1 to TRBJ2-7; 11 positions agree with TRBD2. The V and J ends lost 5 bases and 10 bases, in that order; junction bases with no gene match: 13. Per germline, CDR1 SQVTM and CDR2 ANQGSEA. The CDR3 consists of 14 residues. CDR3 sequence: CSVIGSGRAGEQYF. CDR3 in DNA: TGCAGCGTTATTGGTAGCGGGAGGGCCGGCGAACAGTACTTC.

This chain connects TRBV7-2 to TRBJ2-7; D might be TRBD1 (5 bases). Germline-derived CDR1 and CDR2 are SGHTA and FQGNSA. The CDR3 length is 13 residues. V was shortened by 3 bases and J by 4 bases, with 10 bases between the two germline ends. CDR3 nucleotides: TGTGCCAGCAGCTTTGATCGACAGTACGAGCAGTACTTC. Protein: CASSFDRQYEQYF.

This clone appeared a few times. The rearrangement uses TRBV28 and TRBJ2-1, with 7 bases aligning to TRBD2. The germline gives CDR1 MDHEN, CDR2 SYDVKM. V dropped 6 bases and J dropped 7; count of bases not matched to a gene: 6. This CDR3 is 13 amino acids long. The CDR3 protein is CASRASGSNEQFF. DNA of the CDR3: TGTGCCAGCAGGGCTAGCGGTTCTAATGAGCAGTTCTTC. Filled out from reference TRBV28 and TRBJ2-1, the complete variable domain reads DVKVTQSSRYLVKRTGEKVFLECVQDMDHENMFWYRQDPGLGLRLIYFSYDVKMKEKGDIPEGYSVSREKKERFSLILESASTNQTSMYLCASRASGSNEQFFGPGTRLTVL.

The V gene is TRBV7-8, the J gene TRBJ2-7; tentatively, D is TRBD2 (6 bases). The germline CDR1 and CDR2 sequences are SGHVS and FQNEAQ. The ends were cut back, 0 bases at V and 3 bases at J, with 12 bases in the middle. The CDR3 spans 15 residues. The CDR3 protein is CASSLASGTVYEQYF. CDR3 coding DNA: TGTGCCAGCAGCTTAGCGTCGGGGACTGTCTACGAGCAGTACTTC.

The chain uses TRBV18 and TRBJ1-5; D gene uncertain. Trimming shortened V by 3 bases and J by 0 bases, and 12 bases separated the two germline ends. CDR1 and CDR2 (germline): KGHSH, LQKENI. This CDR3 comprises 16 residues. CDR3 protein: CASSPGREYSNQPQHF. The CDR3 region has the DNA TGTGCCAGCTCACCGGGCAGAGAATATAGCAATCAGCCCCAGCATTTT.

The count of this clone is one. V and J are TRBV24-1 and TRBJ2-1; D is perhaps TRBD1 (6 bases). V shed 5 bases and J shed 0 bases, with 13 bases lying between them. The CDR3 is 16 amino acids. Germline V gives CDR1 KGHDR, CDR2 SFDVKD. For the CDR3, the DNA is TGTGCCACCAGTGTAGCAGGGGCGGACTCCTACAATGAGCAGTTCTTC. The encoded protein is CATSVAGADSYNEQFF.

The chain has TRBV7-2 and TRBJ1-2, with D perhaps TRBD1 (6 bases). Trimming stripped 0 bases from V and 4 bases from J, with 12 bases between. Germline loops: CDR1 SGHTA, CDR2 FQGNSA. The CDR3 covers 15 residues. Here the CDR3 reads CASSLAQGIGYGYTF. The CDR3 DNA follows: TGTGCCAGCAGCTTAGCACAGGGTATCGGCTATGGCTACACCTTC. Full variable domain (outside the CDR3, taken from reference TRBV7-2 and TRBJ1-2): GAGVSQSPSNKVTEKGKDVELRCDPISGHTALYWYRQSLGQGLEFLIYFQGNSAPDKSGLPSDRFSAERTGGSVSTLTIQRTQQEDSAVYLCASSLAQGIGYGYTFGSGTRLTVV.

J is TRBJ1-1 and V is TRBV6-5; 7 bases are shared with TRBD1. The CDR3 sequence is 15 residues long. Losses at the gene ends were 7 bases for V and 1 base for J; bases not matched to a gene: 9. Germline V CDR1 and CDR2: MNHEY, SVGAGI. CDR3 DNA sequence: TGTGCCAGCAACCTAGAACAGGGGACGAACACTGAAGCTTTCTTT. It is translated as CASNLEQGTNTEAFF.

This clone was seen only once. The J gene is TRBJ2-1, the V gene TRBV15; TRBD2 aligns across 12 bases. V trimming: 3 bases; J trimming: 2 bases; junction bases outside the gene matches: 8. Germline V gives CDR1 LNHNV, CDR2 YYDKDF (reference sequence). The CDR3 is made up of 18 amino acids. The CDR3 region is CATSSGGRTSGTYNEQFF. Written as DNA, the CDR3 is TGTGCCACCAGCAGTGGGGGCCGGACTAGCGGGACCTACAATGAGCAGTTCTTC.